The 19 T cell receptor beta chains below were found in one sample sequenced in a study of CD8+ T cells in alopecia areata. Sequencing used cDNA as its template, made by extracting RNA and reverse transcribing it. TCRdb's copy holds only in-frame clones and misses some; the assay was immunoSEQ multiplex PCR. This table has about 200,000 clones, 58% appearing once. The sample's treatment: oral pan-JAK inhibitor, 5-10 mg twice daily. The sample in question was CD4+ T cells sorted from blood, obtained at week 24, from a patient treated with tofacitinib. The origin of the receptors is a human donor with alopecia areata.

Details on this clone: A much more abundant neighbour one base away suggests this may be a read error. The same CDR3 arises from other DNA sequences in this sample as well. The CDR3 loop reads CASSDKNTGELFF. The CDR3 nucleotides are TGTGCCAGCAGTGACAAGAACACCGGGGAGCTGTTTTTT. The chain couples TRBV25-1 to TRBJ2-2; no definite D call. The germline V gene encodes CDR1 MGHDK and CDR2 SYGVNS. The CDR3 covers 13 residues. V was shortened by 3 bases and J by 1 base, with 3 bases between the two germline ends.

The rearrangement uses TRBV30 and TRBJ2-7, with no clear D. Looked up from germline, CDR1 is GTSNPN and CDR2 is SVGIG (reference sequence). V lost 0 bases to trimming and J lost 6 bases, with 15 bases between them. There are 14 residues in the CDR3. The DNA of the CDR3 is TGTGCCTGGAGTGTACTTGCGTACGAGCTCGAGCAGTACTTC. This translates into CAWSVLAYELEQYF. Full variable domain (missing parts from reference TRBV30 and TRBJ2-7): SQTIHQWPATLVQPVGSPLSLECTVEGTSNPNLYWYRQAAGRGLQLLFYSVGIGQISSEVPQNLSASRPQDRQFILSSKKLLLSDSGFYLCAWSVLAYELEQYFGPGTRLTVT.

Concerning this clone: Other DNA sequences in the same sample also yield this CDR3. V gene TRBV7-2 combines with J gene TRBJ1-5, with TRBD1 as a possible D gene (5 bases). The germline V gene encodes CDR1 SGHTA and CDR2 FQGNSA. The CDR3 spans 13 residues. The germline V and J ends were trimmed by 5 bases and 5 bases, with 10 bases remaining between them. The CDR3 DNA reads TGTGCCAGCAGCCCCACGGGGGATCAGCCCCAGCATTTT. This sequence encodes CASSPTGDQPQHF.

This clone appeared a few times. Within the sample, other DNA sequences also encode this same CDR3. The CDR3 loop is CASSLPGRSYEQYF. In DNA, the CDR3 is TGTGCCAGCAGCTTGCCGGGGCGCTCCTACGAGCAGTACTTC. The chain couples TRBV7-2 to TRBJ2-7; D might be TRBD1 or TRBD2, each matching 5 bases. Trimming removed 3 bases from V and 0 bases from J, with 9 bases in between. Germline V gives CDR1 SGHTA, CDR2 FQGNSA. This CDR3 is built from 14 residues.

V usage is TRBV27 and J usage is TRBJ2-7; weak D call: TRBD1 (5 bases). V was trimmed by 6 bases and J by 0 bases, leaving 15 bases between them. Per germline, CDR1 MNHEY and CDR2 SMNVEV (reference sequence). The CDR3 has 15 amino acids. This CDR3 reads CASSQLQGVSYEQYF. The CDR3 DNA follows: TGTGCCAGCAGCCAACTCCAGGGCGTCTCCTACGAGCAGTACTTC.

As concerns this clone: Germline is not matched at one junction end, which may reflect a read error. The chain recombines TRBV5-6 with TRBJ1-6, with 9 bases fitting TRBD1. CDR1 SGHDT and CDR2 YYEEEE come from the germline V gene. This CDR3 region has 16 residues. The CDR3 here is CASSAQGAPYNPPLHF. The CDR3 bases are TGTGCCAGCAGCGCACAGGGGGCACCATATAATCCACCCCTCCACTTT.

V is TRBV9 and J is TRBJ2-7; a possible D gene is TRBD1 (5 bases). This CDR3 has 15 amino acids. Germline CDR1 and CDR2: SGDLS and YYNGEE. Deletions cut 4 bases from V and 0 bases from J, with 14 bases between. In nucleotides, the CDR3 is TGTGCCAGCAGCAAAAGAGTGGACACCTCCTACGAGCAGTACTTC. Amino acid sequence: CASSKRVDTSYEQYF. Drawing the rest from reference TRBV9 and TRBJ2-7, the complete variable domain is DSGVTQTPKHLITATGQRVTLRCSPRSGDLSVYWYQQSLDQGLQFLIQYYNGEERAKGNILERFSAQQFPDLHSELNLSSLELGDSALYFCASSKRVDTSYEQYFGPGTRLTVT.

J is TRBJ1-1 and V is TRBV30, with 8 positions matching TRBD1. With 1 base clipped from V and 0 bases from J, the junction kept 7 bases outside the gene matches. CDR3 length: 16 amino acids. CDR1 and CDR2 (germline): GTSNPN, SVGIG (reference sequence). The CDR3 region has the DNA TGTGCCTGGAGTGGGGCAGGGGGCCGCATGAACACTGAAGCTTTCTTT. It specifies CAWSGAGGRMNTEAFF.

The J gene is TRBJ2-3, the V gene TRBV5-1, with no clear D. Trimming took 9 bases from V and 0 from J, leaving 14 bases between them. The CDR3 is made up of 14 amino acids. Germline CDR1 SGHRS, CDR2 YFSETQ. DNA for the CDR3: TGCGCCACCAAGGAAGGTCCCAGCACAGATACGCAGTATTTT. It encodes CATKEGPSTDTQYF. The full variable domain, completed using reference TRBV5-1 and TRBJ2-3, is KAGVTQTPRYLIKTRGQQVTLSCSPISGHRSVSWYQQTPGQGLQFLFEYFSETQRNKGNFPGRFSGRQFSNSRSEMNVSTLELGDSALYLCATKEGPSTDTQYFGPGTRLTVL.

This chain uses TRBV5-4 with TRBJ2-1; the match to TRBD2 covers 9 bases. The length of the CDR3 is 16 residues. The V gene's germline CDR1 is SGHNT and CDR2 YYREEE (reference sequence). V dropped 0 bases and J dropped 2; count of bases not matched to a gene: 3. DNA for the CDR3: TGTGCCAGCAGCTTGGAGGGCGGGGGGGCCTACAATGAGCAGTTCTTC. It is translated as CASSLEGGGAYNEQFF.

This clone was counted a few times. This rearrangement joins TRBV29-1 to TRBJ1-3, with 9 bases lining up with TRBD1. The CDR3 sequence is 15 residues long. The ends lost 6 bases at V and 8 bases at J; junction bases unmatched: 14. Per germline, CDR1 SQVTM and CDR2 ANQGSEA. The DNA of the CDR3 is TGCAGCGTGGCCCGGGACAGGGTTACTGTGGACACCATATATTTT. Protein product: CSVARDRVTVDTIYF.

The chain uses TRBV14 and TRBJ1-2; 8 positions agree with TRBD1. Germline CDR1 and CDR2: SGHDN and FVKESK. There are 16 residues in the CDR3. With 2 bases clipped from V and 5 bases from J, the junction kept 10 bases outside the gene matches. The CDR3 sequence is CASSQRSPTGGYGYTF. Here the CDR3 DNA reads TGTGCCAGCAGCCAACGGAGTCCTACAGGGGGTTATGGCTACACCTTC.

This clone showed up just a few times. V and J are TRBV29-1 and TRBJ2-7, with D unresolved. There are 11 residues in the CDR3. The V gene lost 4 bases and the J gene lost 6 bases, with 10 bases spanning the gap. Germline loops: CDR1 SQVTM, CDR2 ANQGSEA. CDR3 region: CSVGETGEQYF. In DNA, the CDR3 is TGCAGCGTTGGGGAAACCGGCGAGCAGTACTTC.

Here the CDR3 DNA reads TGTGCCAGCAGTTTATACCCCACAGGGGGCTATGGCTACACCTTC. This codes for CASSLYPTGGYGYTF. The V and J genes are TRBV27 and TRBJ1-2, with 8 bases matching TRBD1. Trimming removed 1 base from V and 4 bases from J; junction bases left unmatched: 5. Germline CDR1 is MNHEY and CDR2 is SMNVEV (reference sequence). The CDR3 is made up of 15 amino acids.

This rearrangement joins TRBV5-1 to TRBJ2-7; possible D gene TRBD1, 6 bases. Germline CDR1 and CDR2: SGHRS and YFSETQ. The V end was cut by 4 bases, the J end by 2 bases, with 13 bases between. The CDR3 spans 14 residues. CDR3 sequence reads: CASSLAGATYEQYF. CDR3 nucleotides: TGCGCCAGCAGCCTCGCAGGGGCGACCTACGAGCAGTACTTC.

This sequence joins TRBV5-1 and TRBJ2-7; 9 nucleotides align to TRBD2. V was pared by 1 base and J by 2 bases, with 1 base of the junction left unmatched. CDR1 is SGHRS, CDR2 YFSETQ, per germline. This CDR3 region has 14 residues. Here the CDR3 reads CASSLTSGPYEQYF. CDR3 DNA sequence: TGCGCCAGCAGCTTGACTAGCGGGCCCTACGAGCAGTACTTC.

There are a few counts of this clone. This chain links TRBV5-1 with TRBJ2-5; no clear D gene. Trimming left V 0 bases short and J 5 bases short, with 14 bases between. The CDR3 is 15 residues long. CDR1 is SGHRS, CDR2 YFSETQ, per germline. The CDR3 sequence is CASSLAAVQGETQYF. The DNA of the CDR3 is TGCGCCAGCAGCTTGGCCGCGGTCCAAGGGGAGACCCAGTACTTC.

In this sample, this clone turned up once. This chain uses TRBV5-1 with TRBJ2-7, with 10 nucleotides matching TRBD2. The germline CDR1 and CDR2 sequences are SGHRS and YFSETQ. The ends lost 4 bases at V and 6 bases at J; junction bases unmatched: 10. CDR3 length: 15 residues. The CDR3 region is CASSHGLAEATEQYF. The CDR3 nucleotides are TGCGCCAGCAGCCATGGACTAGCGGAGGCTACCGAGCAGTACTTC. The whole variable domain, remainder taken from reference TRBV5-1 and TRBJ2-7, is KAGVTQTPRYLIKTRGQQVTLSCSPISGHRSVSWYQQTPGQGLQFLFEYFSETQRNKGNFPGRFSGRQFSNSRSEMNVSTLELGDSALYLCASSHGLAEATEQYFGPGTRLTVT.

This sequence joins TRBV25-1 and TRBJ2-2, with 9 bases matching TRBD1. Germline lookup yields CDR1 MGHDK and CDR2 SYGVNS. Trimming took 8 bases from V and 7 from J; bases not matched to a gene: 8. The CDR3 length is 14 residues. In nucleotides, the CDR3 is TGTGCCAGCCGGGACAGGGAATCTGTCGGGGAGCTGTTTTTT. Translation: CASRDRESVGELFF.